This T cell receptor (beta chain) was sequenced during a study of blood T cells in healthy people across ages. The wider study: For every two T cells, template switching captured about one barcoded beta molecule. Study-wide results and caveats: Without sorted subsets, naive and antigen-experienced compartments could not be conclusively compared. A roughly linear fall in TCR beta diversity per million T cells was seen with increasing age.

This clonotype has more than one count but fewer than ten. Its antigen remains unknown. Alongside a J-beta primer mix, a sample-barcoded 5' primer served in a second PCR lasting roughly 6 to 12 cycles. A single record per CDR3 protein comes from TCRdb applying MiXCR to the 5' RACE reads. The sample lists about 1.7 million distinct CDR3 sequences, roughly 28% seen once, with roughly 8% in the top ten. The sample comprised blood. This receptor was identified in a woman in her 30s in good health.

In DNA, the CDR3 is TGTGCCAGCTCTCAGGACAGCTCAATCGAAAAACTGTTTTTT. Encoded protein: CASSQDSSIEKLFF. The genes are TRBV18 and TRBJ1-4, with D perhaps matching TRBD1 (6 bases). Germline-derived CDR1 and CDR2 are KGHSH and LQKENI. Trimming stripped 6 bases from V and 8 bases from J, with 16 bases between. The CDR3 runs 14 residues.